This entry concerns a single T cell receptor (beta chain). What it binds is unknown. These data come from a study of T cell responses to AZD1222 COVID-19 vaccine. Study overall: Analyses pooled second doses at about 4 or about 12 weeks. General study findings and limits: Clonal diversity was possibly underestimated, and white British individuals and females predominated among donors. With two AZD1222 doses given, Spike-specific TCR breadth and depth both rose. Of spike-specific TCRs, nearly half reportedly target regions left unmutated in variants.

Measured with immunoSEQ multiplex PCR; TCRdb has only the in-frame clones, and not every one. The sample records around 61,000 clones, approximately 83% being singletons. This clonotype was sampled from an adult in good health. The specimen was peripheral blood, collected on day 0 of AZD1222 vaccination.

The CDR3, as DNA: TGTGCCAGCAGCTTAGTGTCGGCCGCTAACTATGGCTACACCTTC. Translating gives CASSLVSAANYGYTF. The chain joins TRBV11-2 to TRBJ1-2, with unresolved D. The CDR3 sequence is 15 residues long. Trimming pared 1 base from V and 0 bases from J, leaving 9 bases between. Germline V gives CDR1 SGHAT, CDR2 FQNNGV. The full variable domain, completed using reference TRBV11-2 and TRBJ1-2, is EAGVAQSPRYKIIEKRQSVAFWCNPISGHATLYWYQQILGQGPKLLIQFQNNGVVDDSQLPKDRFSAERLKGVDSTLKIQPAKLEDSAVYLCASSLVSAANYGYTFGSGTRLTVV.